The 26 T cell receptor beta chains below were found in one sample sequenced in a study of shared clonotypes between healthy human individuals (TCRdb year 2020). CD8 naive samples were CD45RO-negative cells positively selected for CCR7, giving a CD45RA+CCR7+ population that excluded TemRA cells. Preparation of the library involved the immunoSEQ multiplex PCR assay. TCRdb carries this immuneACCESS record with in-frame sequences only. Its versions omit some clonotypes, under half of them owing to an unresolved V gene in the studies checked, with the rest unexplained. Across this sample there are about 2.2 million clones, with 93% seen only once. Clones ranked in the top ten supply roughly 1.7% of the sample. The sample was naive CD8+ T cells from PBMCs. What the cell subset or site label conveys for this sample: CD45RA+CCR7+. All receptors derive from a young man in good health. Some clones in this sample may be carry-over from other donors' samples.

V gene TRBV11-2 combines with J gene TRBJ2-7, with TRBD1 identical over 8 bases. Germline CDR1 reads SGHAT; CDR2 reads FQNNGV. V shed 5 bases, J shed 5 bases, and the junction held 8 bases outside the gene matches. There are 14 residues in the CDR3. The CDR3 DNA reads TGTGCCAGCAGCCGGGTTGGACAGGGAAACGAGCAGTACTTC. Residues: CASSRVGQGNEQYF.

The chain combines TRBV4-1 with TRBJ2-2; no clear D. CDR1 is MGHRA and CDR2 is YSYEKL in the germline V gene. The CDR3 has 15 amino acids. Between the trimmed V and J ends, which lost 0 bases and 6 bases, there was a span of 11 bases. CDR3 nucleotide sequence: TGCGCCAGCAGCCAAGATAAGGGTGGGGCCGGGGAGCTGTTTTTT. It translates to CASSQDKGGAGELFF.

The rearrangement uses TRBV2 and TRBJ2-1; TRBD2 matches 9 bases. This CDR3 spans 15 amino acids. V dropped 0 bases and J dropped 9; count of bases not matched to a gene: 6. Germline lookup yields CDR1 SNHLY and CDR2 FYNNEI. The DNA of the CDR3 is TGTGCCAGCAGTGAAGCAAGGCGGGAGGGCCGTGAGCAGTTCTTC. It encodes CASSEARREGREQFF.

V and J are TRBV9 and TRBJ2-5; D is uncertain. Germline V CDR1 and CDR2: SGDLS, YYNGEE. V was pared by 3 bases and J by 4 bases, with 16 bases between. This CDR3 spans 15 amino acids. The CDR3 DNA reads TGTGCCAGCAGCGGATACGGGTGGGTGCGAGAGACCCAGTACTTC. This encodes CASSGYGWVRETQYF.

This clone was seen just once. V and J are TRBV21-1 and TRBJ2-4; TRBD2 is the table's D call and was not checked against the DNA. TRBV21-1 is a recognized pseudogene. The CDR3 runs 14 residues. CDR3: CASSTSVAKNIQYF. CDR3 DNA: TGTGCCAGCAGCACGAGCGTAGCCAAAAACATTCAGTACTTC.

The chain has TRBV5-1 and TRBJ2-7; TRBD2 matches at 10 bases. V lost 4 bases, J lost 2 bases, and 9 bases stayed unmatched. The CDR3 contains 16 residues. Germline V CDR1 and CDR2: SGHRS, YFSETQ. The DNA of the CDR3 is TGCGCCAGCAGCCACATTAGCGGGAGGCCCACCTACGAGCAGTACTTC. This sequence encodes CASSHISGRPTYEQYF.

The chain carries TRBV11-2 and TRBJ2-3; 8 bases line up with TRBD1. V gave up 1 base and J gave up 6 bases; unmatched junction bases: 6. There are 15 residues in the CDR3. From germline, CDR1 is SGHAT and CDR2 FQNNGV. The DNA of the CDR3 is TGTGCCAGCAGCTTAGCCCCAGGGGGCGGGGATACGCAGTATTTT. It is translated as CASSLAPGGGDTQYF.

J is TRBJ2-7 and V is TRBV9, with 7 bases that match TRBD1. Per germline, CDR1 SGDLS and CDR2 YYNGEE. CDR3 length: 16 residues. V lost 0 bases and J lost 0; bases outside the gene matches: 6. As DNA, the CDR3 is TGTGCCAGCAGCGTAGGGGGACAGATATCCTCCTACGAGCAGTACTTC. Its translation: CASSVGGQISSYEQYF.

As regards this clone: The same CDR3 also results from other DNA sequences found in this sample. The chain is built from TRBV9 and TRBJ2-7; perhaps D is TRBD1 or TRBD2 (5 bases each). V shed 0 bases and J shed 2 bases, with 9 bases lying between them. The germline V gene has CDR1 SGDLS and CDR2 YYNGEE. The CDR3 sequence is 14 residues long. The CDR3 protein is CASSVDGGPYEQYF. Here the CDR3 DNA reads TGTGCCAGCAGCGTAGATGGGGGTCCCTACGAGCAGTACTTC.

This clone was detected once. The J gene is TRBJ2-1, the V gene TRBV23-1; D may match TRBD1 or TRBD2 (5 bases each). TRBV23-1 is designated an ORF whose function remains uncertain. CDR3 length: 14 residues. V was shortened by 10 bases and J by 9 bases, with 22 bases between the two germline ends. The CDR3 DNA is TGCGCCACCCAGGTTTTTAGGGCCGGGACTGAGCAGTTCTTC. Amino acid sequence: CATQVFRAGTEQFF.

The V and J genes are TRBV11-2 and TRBJ2-1; no firm D call. Trimming took 3 bases from V and 5 from J, leaving 20 bases between them. This CDR3 is 17 amino acids long. Per germline, CDR1 SGHAT and CDR2 FQNNGV. The CDR3 protein is CASSLGGGRGTNNEQFF. In nucleotides, the CDR3 is TGTGCCAGCAGCTTGGGCGGCGGTCGTGGTACCAACAATGAGCAGTTCTTC.

This chain uses TRBV28 with TRBJ2-7, with D possibly being TRBD1 (6 bases). This CDR3 contains 16 residues. V was cut by 6 bases and J by 6 bases, with 24 bases left in between. In germline, CDR1 is MDHEN, CDR2 SYDVKM. The CDR3 coding sequence is TGTGCCAGCAGCCTAGGGGGTGGGCAGGGAGCACGCGAGCAGTACTTC. This translates into CASSLGGGQGAREQYF.

CDR3 protein: CASSHPGLEWVSSYNEQFF. In DNA, the CDR3 is TGTGCCAGCAGTCATCCGGGACTAGAGTGGGTTAGCTCCTACAATGAGCAGTTCTTC. The chain couples TRBV7-9 to TRBJ2-1; the match to TRBD2 covers 8 bases. V shed 6 bases, J shed 0 bases, and the junction held 16 bases outside the gene matches. The CDR3 is made up of 19 amino acids. Germline CDR1 and CDR2: SEHNR and FQNEAQ (reference sequence). Based on the CDR3 plus reference TRBV7-9 and TRBJ2-1, the full variable domain is DTGVSQNPRHKITKRGQNVTFRCDPISEHNRLYWYRQTLGQGPEFLTYFQNEAQLEKSRLLSDRFSAERPKGSFSTLEIQRTEQGDSAMYLCASSHPGLEWVSSYNEQFFGPGTRLTVL.

This chain uses TRBV27 with TRBJ1-1; tentative D call: TRBD1 (6 bases). This CDR3 is 16 amino acids long. CDR1 is MNHEY, CDR2 SMNVEV, per germline (reference sequence). V lost 2 bases, J lost 3 bases, and 16 bases lay in between. CDR3 nucleotides: TGTGCCAGCAGTTTAATCGGGGGGGCAAGAGACACTGAAGCTTTCTTT. Translated, it gives CASSLIGGARDTEAFF.

J is TRBJ1-4 and V is TRBV4-1; weak D call: TRBD1 (5 bases). V gave up 1 base and J gave up 1 base, with 16 bases separating them. There are 18 residues in the CDR3. CDR1 MGHRA and CDR2 YSYEKL come from the germline V gene. CDR3 protein: CASSQGLKPGITNEKLFF. CDR3 sequence (DNA): TGCGCCAGCAGCCAAGGCCTTAAACCAGGGATAACTAATGAAAAACTGTTTTTT.

The chain links TRBV29-1 to TRBJ2-7, with TRBD2 matching 10 bases. Germline lookup yields CDR1 SQVTM and CDR2 ANQGSEA. The CDR3 totals 14 residues. The V segment lost 2 bases and the J segment 2 bases; nucleotides outside the gene matches: 3. Written as DNA, the CDR3 is TGCAGCGTTGAAAAACTAGCGGGGACCTACGAGCAGTACTTC. It specifies CSVEKLAGTYEQYF.

The chain carries TRBV28 and TRBJ1-1; 11 bases line up with TRBD1. The J segment lost 2 bases and the V segment lost 0 bases, leaving 5 bases of the junction unmatched. The germline V gene encodes CDR1 MDHEN and CDR2 SYDVKM. The CDR3 sequence is 17 residues long. The CDR3 bases are TGTGCCAGCAGTTTATGGCGGACAGGGGGCCTAAACACTGAAGCTTTCTTT. This sequence encodes CASSLWRTGGLNTEAFF.

The rearrangement uses TRBV5-1 and TRBJ2-1; TRBD2 aligns across 11 bases. From germline, CDR1 is SGHRS and CDR2 YFSETQ. The CDR3 has 20 amino acids. The J segment lost 2 bases and the V segment lost 0 bases, leaving 13 bases of the junction unmatched. The CDR3 spells CASSLDFRTSGPHTYNEQFF. In DNA, the CDR3 is TGCGCCAGCAGCTTGGATTTTAGGACTAGCGGGCCTCACACCTACAATGAGCAGTTCTTC.

The V gene is TRBV5-5, the J gene TRBJ2-7; perhaps TRBD1 as D (6 bases). The V gene's germline CDR1 is SGHKS and CDR2 YYEKEE (reference sequence). The CDR3 length is 13 residues. V was cut by 4 bases and J by 0 bases, with 8 bases left in between. The DNA of the CDR3 is TGTGCCAGCAGCCCGGACAGCTCCTACGAGCAGTACTTC. This sequence encodes CASSPDSSYEQYF.

V is TRBV7-2 and J is TRBJ2-3; weak D call: TRBD2 (6 bases). The V gene lost 4 bases and the J gene lost 4 bases, with 9 bases spanning the gap. This CDR3 comprises 13 residues. CDR1 is SGHTA and CDR2 is FQGNSA in the germline V gene. For the CDR3, the DNA is TGTGCCAGCAGCTCACTAGCTGCAGATACGCAGTATTTT. It yields the protein CASSSLAADTQYF.

This sequence joins TRBV30 and TRBJ2-3, with 9 bases lining up with TRBD2. The CDR3 length is 16 residues. Germline lookup yields CDR1 GTSNPN and CDR2 SVGIG (reference sequence). V dropped 2 bases and J dropped 3; count of bases not matched to a gene: 9. The CDR3 DNA sequence: TGTGCCTGGAGTAACATAGCGGGAGTTCATACAGATACGCAGTATTTT. This translates into CAWSNIAGVHTDTQYF.

About this clone itself: Its ends do not fully match the called genes, so a read error is possible. The chain carries TRBV28 and TRBJ1-1; D unresolved. The CDR3 totals 8 residues. Germline CDR1 MDHEN, CDR2 SYDVKM. The CDR3 DNA is TGTGCCAGCAGCTTAGGACCCTTT. This translates into CASSLGPF.

The chain uses TRBV27 and TRBJ1-1, with D unclear. The CDR3 sequence is 13 residues long. The V gene's germline CDR1 is MNHEY and CDR2 SMNVEV (reference sequence). V was clipped by 3 bases and J by 4 bases, with 9 bases between them. The CDR3 sequence is CASSFAWRTEAFF. The CDR3 region has the DNA TGTGCCAGCAGTTTTGCGTGGCGCACTGAAGCTTTCTTT.

The V gene is TRBV18, the J gene TRBJ2-5; 14 nucleotides agree with TRBD2. The ends lost 3 bases at V and 1 base at J; junction bases unmatched: 1. Per the germline V gene, CDR1 is KGHSH and CDR2 is LQKENI. This CDR3 contains 16 residues. The CDR3 nucleotides read TGTGCCAGCTCACCCGGGACTAGCGGGAGCCAAGAGACCCAGTACTTC. It encodes CASSPGTSGSQETQYF.

This chain uses TRBV28 with TRBJ1-2, with D perhaps matching TRBD1 (5 bases). V lost 6 bases, J lost 0 bases, and 32 bases lay in between. CDR1 is MDHEN, CDR2 SYDVKM, per germline. The length of the CDR3 is 21 residues. CDR3 DNA sequence: TGTGCCAGCAGCCTCGGCGCATCTTCGGGACGGACACAACAAGCTAACTATGGCTACACCTTC. It yields the protein CASSLGASSGRTQQANYGYTF.

The chain carries TRBV19 and TRBJ2-2; D is undetermined. CDR3 length: 13 residues. V shed 6 bases and J shed 6 bases, with 11 bases lying between them. Germline V gene sequence: CDR1 LNHDA, CDR2 SQIVND (reference sequence). The CDR3 loop reads CASSLFGPGELFF. The CDR3 DNA reads TGTGCCAGTAGCCTATTTGGTCCCGGGGAGCTGTTTTTT.